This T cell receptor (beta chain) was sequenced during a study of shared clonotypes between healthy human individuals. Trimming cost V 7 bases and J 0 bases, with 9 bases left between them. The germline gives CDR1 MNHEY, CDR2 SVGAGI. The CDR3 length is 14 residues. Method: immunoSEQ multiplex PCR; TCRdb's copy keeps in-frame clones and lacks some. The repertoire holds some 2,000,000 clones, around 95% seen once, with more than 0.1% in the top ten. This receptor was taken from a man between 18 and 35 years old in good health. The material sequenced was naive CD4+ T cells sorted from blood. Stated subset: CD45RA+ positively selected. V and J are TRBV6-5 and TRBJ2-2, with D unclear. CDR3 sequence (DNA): TGTGCCAGCACCCTGGGCCCGAACACCGGGGAGCTGTTTTTT. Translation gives CASTLGPNTGELFF.